This entry lists 24 T cell receptor beta chains sequenced from one sample in a study of response to subunit inactivated influenza vaccine. TCRdb fed the RT-PCR reads into MiXCR, producing one record per CDR3 protein. The sample holds around 600,000 distinct CDR3 sequences, roughly 12% seen once. The same data also contributed to another study, on T cells expressing NK-cell markers. That paper states: 5'RACE template switching with UMIs generated TCR beta cDNA.

The sequences come from PBMCs from blood, collected on the day of vaccination. Every receptor here comes from a man aged 50 or older who received an inactivated influenza vaccine.

The chain is built from TRBV6-2 or TRBV6-3 and TRBJ2-4; D not certain. The V end lost 6 bases, the J end lost 5 bases, and 17 bases lay between the germline ends. The CDR3 length is 15 residues. Per the germline V gene, CDR1 is MNHEY and CDR2 is SVGEGT. CDR3 protein: CASSKHGGPQNIQYF. Written as DNA, the CDR3 is TGTGCCAGCAGCAAGCATGGTGGCCCTCAAAACATTCAGTACTTC.

The chain joins TRBV11-2 to TRBJ2-1, with D possibly matching TRBD1 (6 bases). V shed 5 bases and J shed 7 bases, with 12 bases lying between them. The CDR3 sequence is 13 residues long. CDR1 is SGHAT, CDR2 FQNNGV, per germline. The CDR3 nucleotides are TGTGCCAGCAGCCGGGACATCCGGAATGAGCAGTTCTTC. Translated, it gives CASSRDIRNEQFF.

V is TRBV10-1 and J is TRBJ1-2, with TRBD1 identical over 7 bases. CDR1 is WNHNN, CDR2 SYGVQD, per germline (reference sequence). V was pared by 9 bases and J by 7 bases, with 11 bases of the junction left unmatched. The CDR3 runs to 13 residues. CDR3 region: CASSRDSSGGYTF. DNA for the CDR3: TGCGCCAGTTCTCGGGACAGCTCTGGTGGCTACACCTTC.

This rearrangement joins TRBV28 to TRBJ2-7, with D unresolved. This CDR3 spans 13 amino acids. Trimming shortened V by 8 bases and J by 0 bases, and 11 bases separated the two germline ends. Germline V lookup: CDR1 MDHEN, CDR2 SYDVKM. In nucleotides, the CDR3 is TGTGCCAGCCGGGTTTCAAGCTCCTACGAGCAGTACTTC. It is translated as CASRVSSSYEQYF.

The table lists this clonotype with a few counts. The rearrangement joins TRBV3-1 to TRBJ2-1; 7 bases are a match to TRBD2. The CDR3 consists of 17 residues. The J segment lost 7 bases and the V segment lost 1 base, leaving 13 bases of the junction unmatched. CDR1 and CDR2 from the germline V gene are LGHDT and YNNKEL (reference sequence). CDR3 nucleotides: TGTGCCAGCAGCCAAGGACCAACGGGAGGAGGAGTGAATGAGCAGTTCTTC. Amino acids: CASSQGPTGGGVNEQFF.

The genes are TRBV5-1 and TRBJ2-7; D is perhaps TRBD2 (6 bases). From germline, CDR1 is SGHRS and CDR2 YFSETQ. V was clipped by 6 bases and J by 5 bases, with 12 bases between them. The CDR3 is 12 residues long. Here the CDR3 reads CASTLGGNEQYF. The CDR3 DNA reads TGCGCCAGCACCTTAGGAGGGAACGAGCAGTACTTC.

The chain couples TRBV4-1 to TRBJ2-2; 9 nucleotides match TRBD2. The CDR3 totals 18 residues. Germline values: CDR1 MGHRA, CDR2 YSYEKL. V shed 1 base and J 7 bases; nucleotides not matched to a gene: 13. The chain's CDR3 is CASSQASGRGGHGGELFF. The CDR3 DNA sequence: TGCGCCAGCAGCCAAGCCTCCGGGCGGGGGGGCCACGGCGGGGAGCTGTTTTTT.

The chain links TRBV7-6 to TRBJ2-1; a weak D match, TRBD1 (6 bases). The CDR3 sequence is 16 residues long. Germline V gives CDR1 SGHVS, CDR2 FNYEAQ. The V gene lost 5 bases and the J gene lost 4 bases, with 18 bases spanning the gap. The CDR3 loop reads CASSHRGDNPYNEQFF. CDR3 in DNA: TGTGCCAGCAGCCACCGAGGGGACAACCCTTACAATGAGCAGTTCTTC.

The chain's CDR3 is CASSNLRTGTHEQFF. Here the CDR3 DNA reads TGTGCCAGCAGCAACCTAAGGACAGGCACCCATGAGCAGTTCTTC. The gene calls are TRBV6-1 and TRBJ2-1; 7 bases map to TRBD1. The V segment lost 6 bases and the J segment 8 bases; nucleotides outside the gene matches: 13. The germline CDR1 and CDR2 sequences are MNHNS and SASEGT. The CDR3 spans 15 residues.

V and J are TRBV20-1 and TRBJ2-7; either TRBD1 or TRBD2 may supply D (5 bases each). This CDR3 comprises 13 residues. V lost 1 base to trimming and J lost 2 bases, with 9 bases between them. Looked up from germline, CDR1 is DFQATT and CDR2 is SNEGSKA (reference sequence). This CDR3 is CSARVGTTYEQYF. CDR3 coding DNA: TGCAGTGCTAGAGTCGGGACCACCTACGAGCAGTACTTC.

The chain uses TRBV6-2 or TRBV6-3 and TRBJ2-6, with D uncertain. V was clipped by 0 bases and J by 0 bases, with 9 bases between them. The CDR3 has 17 residues. Germline V gives CDR1 MNHEY, CDR2 SVGEGT. CDR3 loop: CASSYSFWVSGANVLTF. The DNA for the CDR3 is TGTGCCAGCAGTTACTCGTTCTGGGTCTCTGGGGCCAACGTCCTGACTTTC.

The V and J genes are TRBV19 and TRBJ2-1; 9 nucleotides match TRBD2. The CDR3 length is 16 residues. Germline trimming cut 3 bases from V and 4 bases from J; bases unmatched to any gene: 7. CDR1 LNHDA and CDR2 SQIVND come from the germline V gene (reference sequence). The CDR3 loop is CASSMIGGREYNEQFF. In nucleotides, the CDR3 is TGTGCCAGTAGTATGATCGGCGGGAGGGAGTACAATGAGCAGTTCTTC.

This clonotype occurred a few times. V gene TRBV28 combines with J gene TRBJ2-7, with 10 nucleotides matching TRBD2. The CDR3 loop spans 15 amino acids. Looked up from germline, CDR1 is MDHEN and CDR2 is SYDVKM. J was trimmed by 2 bases and V by 5 bases; bases with no gene match: 6. CDR3 nucleotides: TGTGCCAGCAGTGCCAGCGGGAGGGAAACCTACGAGCAGTACTTC. Its protein is CASSASGRETYEQYF.

There are a few counts of this clonotype. J is TRBJ2-1 and V is TRBV7-9, with D perhaps assigned TRBD1 or TRBD2 (5 bases each). With 5 bases removed from V and 4 bases from J, the gap between germline ends came to 15 bases. CDR1 and CDR2 from the germline V gene are SEHNR and FQNEAQ (reference sequence). This CDR3 is 15 amino acids long. CDR3 bases: TGTGCCAGCAGCCTAAATCGGGACCTTTACAATGAGCAGTTCTTC. Its translation is CASSLNRDLYNEQFF.

This clonotype was counted a few times. V is TRBV10-2 and J is TRBJ1-2; D might be TRBD1 (5 bases). V dropped 0 bases and J dropped 4 bases, with 9 bases sitting between them. The CDR3 has 14 amino acids. Germline V gene sequence: CDR1 WSHSY, CDR2 SAAADI. This chain's CDR3 is CASSESGGGYGYTF. The CDR3, as DNA: TGCGCCAGCAGTGAGTCTGGGGGTGGCTATGGCTACACCTTC.

This clonotype was seen many times. The V call is TRBV12-3 or TRBV12-4, the J call TRBJ2-7; the D gene is possibly TRBD2 (5 bases). V was shortened by 6 bases and J by 3 bases, with 9 bases between the two germline ends. CDR3 length: 12 residues. The CDR3 nucleotides read TGTGCCAGCAGACCCGGGAACTACGAGCAGTACTTC. Its protein product is CASRPGNYEQYF.

The chain combines TRBV15 with TRBJ1-5; 9 positions match TRBD1. The CDR3 is 15 amino acids. V shed 3 bases, J shed 5 bases, and the junction held 5 bases outside the gene matches. The germline CDR1 and CDR2 sequences are LNHNV and YYDKDF (reference sequence). The DNA of the CDR3 is TGTGCCACCAGCAGGGACAGGGGACAGTATCAGCCCCAGCATTTT. Translating gives CATSRDRGQYQPQHF.

This clonotype was seen a few times. The chain combines TRBV6-1 with TRBJ2-3; D might be TRBD1 (6 bases). Germline V gene sequence: CDR1 MNHNS, CDR2 SASEGT. This CDR3 is 16 amino acids long. Trimming left V 6 bases short and J 0 bases short, with 16 bases between. This CDR3 reads CASSRGQLGSTDTQYF. In DNA, the CDR3 is TGTGCCAGCAGCCGGGGACAACTTGGTAGCACAGATACGCAGTATTTT.

In this sample, this clonotype turned up a few times. V gene TRBV6-5 combines with J gene TRBJ1-2, with 7 bases matching TRBD1. The CDR3 has 15 residues. Unmatched junction bases numbered 8, after V lost 3 bases and J lost 4 bases. The germline V gene has CDR1 MNHEY and CDR2 SVGAGI. CDR3 sequence reads: CASSYGTEASYGYTF. The CDR3 DNA reads as TGTGCCAGCAGTTATGGGACAGAAGCCTCCTATGGCTACACCTTC.

The chain has TRBV5-1 and TRBJ2-5, with unresolved D. Germline V gene lookup returns CDR1 SGHRS and CDR2 YFSETQ. The CDR3 extends over 15 amino acids. V was shortened by 1 base and J by 1 base, with 11 bases between the two germline ends. In DNA, the CDR3 is TGCGCCAGCAGCTTGATCCCCCGGACCCAAGAGACCCAGTACTTC. Protein product: CASSLIPRTQETQYF.

This chain uses TRBV6-1 with TRBJ1-4; D gene unclear. The CDR3 extends over 14 amino acids. Germline V gives CDR1 MNHNS, CDR2 SASEGT. V was clipped by 4 bases and J by 8 bases, with 14 bases between them. CDR3 DNA sequence: TGTGCCAGCAGTGCGGGGTATGTGGGAGAAAAACTGTTTTTT. Amino acids: CASSAGYVGEKLFF.

J is TRBJ1-5 and V is TRBV29-1; D is unclear. The V end was cut by 4 bases, the J end by 0 bases, with 10 bases between. This CDR3 contains 14 residues. The germline V gene encodes CDR1 SQVTM and CDR2 ANQGSEA. CDR3 coding DNA: TGCAGCGTTGTAAGCGGTAATAGCAATCAGCCCCAGCATTTT. Translating it yields CSVVSGNSNQPQHF.

This clonotype came up many times. The rearrangement links TRBV24-1 to TRBJ2-2, with 8 bases fitting TRBD1. In germline, CDR1 is KGHDR, CDR2 SFDVKD. This CDR3 is 15 amino acids long. The V gene end was trimmed by 12 bases and the J gene end by 5 bases; junction bases not matched to a gene: 13. CDR3 DNA sequence: TGTGCCGGTGAGGGGAGACAGGGGAGGACCGGGGAGCTGTTTTTT. It yields the protein CAGEGRQGRTGELFF.

In nucleotides, the CDR3 is TGTGCCAGCTCACGCGGACAGGGCGGCGCTTTCTTT. Translating it yields CASSRGQGGAFF. This chain uses TRBV18 with TRBJ1-1; 8 bases line up with TRBD1. Germline CDR1 KGHSH, CDR2 LQKENI. The trim removed 4 bases at V and 11 bases at J, leaving 6 bases unmatched. CDR3 size: 12 residues.